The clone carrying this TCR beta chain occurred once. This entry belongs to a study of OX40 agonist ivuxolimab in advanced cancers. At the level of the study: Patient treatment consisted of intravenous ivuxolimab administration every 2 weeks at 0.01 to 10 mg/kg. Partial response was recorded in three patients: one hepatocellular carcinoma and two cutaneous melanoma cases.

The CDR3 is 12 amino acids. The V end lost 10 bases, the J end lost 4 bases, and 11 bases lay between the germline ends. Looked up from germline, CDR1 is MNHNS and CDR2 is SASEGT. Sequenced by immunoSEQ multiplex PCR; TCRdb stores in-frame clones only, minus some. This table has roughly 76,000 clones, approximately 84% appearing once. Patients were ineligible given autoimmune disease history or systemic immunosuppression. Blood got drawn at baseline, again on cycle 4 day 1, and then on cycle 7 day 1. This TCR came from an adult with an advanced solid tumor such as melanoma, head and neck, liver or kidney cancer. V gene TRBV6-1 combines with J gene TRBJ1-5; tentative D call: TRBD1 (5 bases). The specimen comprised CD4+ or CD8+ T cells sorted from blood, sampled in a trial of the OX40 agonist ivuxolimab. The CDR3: CATQEGNQPQHF. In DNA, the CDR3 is TGTGCCACCCAGGAGGGGAATCAGCCCCAGCATTTT.